The T cell receptor beta chain under discussion was sequenced for a study of neurological immune-mediated disorders. The overall study: The roughly 34 patients with multiple sclerosis comprised some 30 relapsing-remitting cases and 3 secondary progressive cases. The study, taken as a whole, reports: A possible signature was seen in one related-CDR3 cluster, into which phylogenetic grouping placed the repertoires of 18 of 34 multiple sclerosis patients. HTLV-1-associated myelopathy showed the most TCR clonal expansion; multiple sclerosis the least, below healthy controls.

The CDR3 sequence is 12 residues long. V lost 4 bases, J lost 3 bases, and 3 bases lay in between. Germline assignment: CDR1 SEHNR and CDR2 FQNEAQ (reference sequence). As for the cDNA, it was generated by 5'RACE with 10-nucleotide random UMIs. TCRdb redid the calling of the 5' RACE reads with MiXCR, one entry per CDR3 protein. The table shows roughly 75,000 distinct CDR3 sequences, with 2% to 3% occurring only once. This clonotype has a count of ten or more. Its antigen is undetermined. Sequenced input: PBMCs. The rearrangement uses TRBV7-9 and TRBJ2-2; no definite D call. The TCR sequence derives from a woman under 40 with multiple sclerosis. CDR3 in amino acids: CASSSYTGELFF. Here the CDR3 DNA reads TGTGCCAGCAGCTCCTACACCGGGGAGCTGTTTTTT.